Each of the 27 T cell receptor beta chains below was sequenced from the same sample in a study of T cell repertoires and HLA-DP antigens. Clones were sequenced by immunoSEQ multiplex PCR, and TCRdb holds only the in-frame ones, with some missing. Of about 73,000 clones listed, about four fifths are singletons. Their specific antigens are unknown. Sequencing used CD4+ T cells from PBMCs. Every receptor here comes from a man in his 60s in good health and CMV-seronegative.

This clone occurred once. V gene TRBV10-3 combines with J gene TRBJ1-2, with 9 bases aligning to TRBD1. Germline trimming cut 6 bases from V and 8 bases from J; bases unmatched to any gene: 7. Germline V gene data show CDR1 as ENHRY and CDR2 as SYGVKD. The CDR3 spans 13 residues. The CDR3 region has the DNA TGTGCCATCAGGAGACAGGGGGGGAACGGCTACACCTTC. Its translation is CAIRRQGGNGYTF.

The rearrangement uses TRBV19 and TRBJ2-1; 11 bases match TRBD2. The V gene end was trimmed by 6 bases and the J gene end by 6 bases; junction bases not matched to a gene: 10. Germline CDR1 LNHDA, CDR2 SQIVND (reference sequence). This CDR3 region has 16 residues. CDR3 protein: CASRPTSGTSGNEQFF. As DNA, the CDR3 is TGTGCCAGTAGACCGACTAGCGGGACCTCCGGCAATGAGCAGTTCTTC. The variable domain in full, completed from reference TRBV19 and TRBJ2-1, reads DGGITQSPKYLFRKEGQNVTLSCEQNLNHDAMYWYRQDPGQGLRLIYYSQIVNDFQKGDIAEGYSVSREKKESFPLTVTSAQKNPTAFYLCASRPTSGTSGNEQFFGPGTRLTVL.

Comment on this clone: This sample includes further DNA sequences coding for the same CDR3. The chain links TRBV30 to TRBJ2-6; D uncertain. The CDR3 runs 13 residues. V was cut by 0 bases and J by 1 base, with 1 base left in between. Germline V gene sequence: CDR1 GTSNPN, CDR2 SVGIG (reference sequence). CDR3 nucleotide sequence: TGTGCCTGGAGTGTATCTGGGGCCAACGTCCTGACTTTC. It yields the protein CAWSVSGANVLTF.

This clone was seen just once. V gene TRBV4-1 combines with J gene TRBJ2-5, with 9 bases lining up with TRBD1. V lost 1 base to trimming and J lost 1 base; unmatched junction nucleotides: 1. Per the germline V gene, CDR1 is MGHRA and CDR2 is YSYEKL. The CDR3 runs to 15 residues. The CDR3 reads CASSQGTGVQETQYF. Here the CDR3 DNA reads TGCGCCAGCAGCCAAGGGACAGGGGTCCAAGAGACCCAGTACTTC.

The chain has TRBV18 and TRBJ2-1; D ambiguous. This CDR3 is built from 13 residues. From germline, CDR1 is KGHSH and CDR2 LQKENI. The V and J ends lost 6 bases and 5 bases respectively, with 11 bases between them. The CDR3 DNA is TGTGCCAGCTCCCCGCTCCTTGACAATGAGCAGTTCTTC. It translates to CASSPLLDNEQFF.

CDR3 coding DNA: TGCGCCAGCAGCTTGGCTCCTAGCGGGATTTCGGAGACCCAGTACTTC. Residues: CASSLAPSGISETQYF. V usage is TRBV5-1 and J usage is TRBJ2-5, with 9 nucleotides matching TRBD2. The ends lost 0 bases at V and 5 bases at J; junction bases unmatched: 8. The germline V gene encodes CDR1 SGHRS and CDR2 YFSETQ. The length of the CDR3 is 16 residues.

This clone has just one count. The DNA of the CDR3 is TGCACCAGCAGCCAAGCTTGGGACAGGGCGTGGAGCGAGCAGTACGTC. This translates into CTSSQAWDRAWSEQYV. This chain links TRBV1 with TRBJ2-7; whether TRBD1, the table's D call, matches the DNA was not checked. TRBV1 is tagged as a pseudogene. This CDR3 is built from 16 residues.

The V gene is TRBV18, the J gene TRBJ1-6; TRBD1 agrees at 9 bases. CDR1 and CDR2 (germline): KGHSH, LQKENI. CDR3 length: 16 amino acids. V was pared by 6 bases and J by 6 bases, with 9 bases of the junction left unmatched. CDR3 sequence: CASSPDRGGGNSPLHF. The CDR3 bases are TGTGCCAGCTCCCCGGACAGGGGCGGTGGTAATTCACCCCTCCACTTT.

The gene calls are TRBV7-2 and TRBJ2-1; 13 bases fit TRBD2. The CDR3 covers 17 residues. After removal of 5 bases from V and 5 bases from J, the junction contained 9 bases not matched to a gene. The germline V gene has CDR1 SGHTA and CDR2 FQGNSA. The CDR3 here is CASSVPTSGRSNNEQFF. DNA for the CDR3: TGTGCCAGCAGCGTCCCGACTAGCGGGAGGTCAAACAATGAGCAGTTCTTC.

The J gene is TRBJ2-6, the V gene TRBV4-3, with TRBD2 matching 8 bases. Germline CDR1 and CDR2: LGHNA and YSLEER. The CDR3 is 16 amino acids. Trimming at V came to 4 bases and at J to 2 bases, leaving 4 bases not matched to a gene. The CDR3 DNA follows: TGCGCCAGCAGCCGGGTAGCGGGGACTGGGGCCAACGTCCTGACTTTC. This gives the protein CASSRVAGTGANVLTF.

The chain has TRBV6-5 and TRBJ2-6, with D possibly matching TRBD2 (5 bases). This CDR3 is 15 amino acids long. Trimming took off 7 bases at V and 2 bases at J, with 12 bases between the two ends. Germline CDR1 and CDR2: MNHEY and SVGAGI. The chain's CDR3 is CASISPGTGANVLTF. The CDR3 DNA reads TGTGCCAGCATCTCCCCGGGGACTGGGGCCAACGTCCTGACTTTC.

This chain uses TRBV5-1 with TRBJ2-3; D is uncertain. Germline lookup yields CDR1 SGHRS and CDR2 YFSETQ. Trimming took 0 bases from V and 1 from J, leaving 9 bases between them. The CDR3 extends over 15 amino acids. This chain's CDR3 is CASSLEGRRTDTQYF. CDR3 nucleotides: TGCGCCAGCAGCTTGGAGGGTAGGCGCACAGATACGCAGTATTTT.

The chain uses TRBV5-1 and TRBJ1-6; 8 bases map to TRBD1. Per the germline V gene, CDR1 is SGHRS and CDR2 is YFSETQ. Trimming cost V 4 bases and J 0 bases; bases outside gene matches: 6. This CDR3 comprises 17 residues. In DNA, the CDR3 is TGCGCCAGCAGCACCGGGACAGGTCGCTCCTATAATTCACCCCTCCACTTT. It specifies CASSTGTGRSYNSPLHF.

The chain carries TRBV5-1 and TRBJ1-6; 10 bases fit TRBD1. This CDR3 contains 17 residues. V lost 4 bases, J lost 7 bases, and 11 bases stayed unmatched. In germline, CDR1 is SGHRS, CDR2 YFSETQ. CDR3 protein: CASSPTLPGQGNSPLHF. In DNA form, the CDR3 reads TGCGCCAGCAGCCCGACCCTACCGGGACAGGGGAATTCACCCCTCCACTTT.

This clone is medium-sized in the sample. CDR3 DNA: TGCGCCAGCAGCCAATACTCCGGCAGGGGTTATGGCTACACCTTC. This gives the protein CASSQYSGRGYGYTF. The genes are TRBV4-3 and TRBJ1-2; D may be TRBD1 (6 bases). Germline V gives CDR1 LGHNA, CDR2 YSLEER. The ends were cut back, 2 bases at V and 5 bases at J, with 15 bases in the middle. The CDR3 covers 15 residues.

The chain carries TRBV4-3 and TRBJ2-1, with TRBD2 as a possible D gene (5 bases). Looked up from germline, CDR1 is LGHNA and CDR2 is YSLEER. The CDR3 consists of 15 residues. Trimming shortened V by 1 base and J by 4 bases, and 11 bases separated the two germline ends. The chain's CDR3 is CASSQVLRGYNEQFF. The DNA for the CDR3 is TGCGCCAGCAGCCAAGTTCTTCGCGGGTACAATGAGCAGTTCTTC.

The chain links TRBV7-2 to TRBJ1-4; TRBD1 is a possible D gene (6 bases). The CDR3 extends over 13 amino acids. V was clipped by 4 bases and J by 6 bases, with 9 bases between them. The germline V gene encodes CDR1 SGHTA and CDR2 FQGNSA. CDR3 protein: CASSSRTDEKLFF. CDR3 in DNA: TGTGCCAGCAGCTCCCGGACAGATGAAAAACTGTTTTTT.

V usage is TRBV7-6 and J usage is TRBJ2-2; D might be TRBD2 (6 bases). V lost 1 base, J lost 4 bases, and 13 bases lay in between. Germline loops: CDR1 SGHVS, CDR2 FNYEAQ. The CDR3 loop spans 16 amino acids. CDR3 bases: TGTGCCAGCAGCTTAGTCCCGGGAGCGGGCACCGGGGAGCTGTTTTTT. Amino acids: CASSLVPGAGTGELFF.

The table lists this clone with a few counts. This chain uses TRBV27 with TRBJ1-1; possible D gene TRBD1, 6 bases. CDR3 length: 16 residues. Germline values: CDR1 MNHEY, CDR2 SMNVEV (reference sequence). The V and J ends lost 6 bases and 2 bases respectively, with 19 bases between them. The CDR3 region is CASSSHRLQGNTEAFF. CDR3 DNA: TGTGCCAGCAGCTCTCATAGGCTACAGGGAAACACTGAAGCTTTCTTT.

This chain uses TRBV2 with TRBJ2-1; 7 bases match TRBD1. CDR1 and CDR2 (germline): SNHLY, FYNNEI. Trimming at V came to 1 base and at J to 3 bases, leaving 3 bases not matched to a gene. CDR3 length equals 15 residues. CDR3 nucleotide sequence: TGTGCCAGCAGTGAAGAGGGGGCAAACTACAATGAGCAGTTCTTC. It is translated as CASSEEGANYNEQFF.

The gene calls are TRBV19 and TRBJ1-6; D not certain. Germline V gives CDR1 LNHDA, CDR2 SQIVND (reference sequence). The CDR3 is made up of 15 amino acids. The V and J ends lost 10 bases and 0 bases respectively, with 13 bases between them. CDR3 nucleotides: TGTGCCACAGCATCAAGGGACTCCTATAATTCACCCCTCCACTTT. It encodes CATASRDSYNSPLHF.

The genes are TRBV7-2 and TRBJ1-3; D gene ambiguous. Per germline, CDR1 SGHTA and CDR2 FQGNSA. Trimming took off 1 base at V and 0 bases at J, with 10 bases between the two ends. The CDR3 spans 16 residues. The CDR3 region has the DNA TGTGCCAGCAGCTTAGTTAGGCAGACCTCTGGAAACACCATATATTTT. This gives the protein CASSLVRQTSGNTIYF.

This CDR3 reads CASSIESGDNQPQHF. CDR3 in DNA: TGTGCCAGCAGCATCGAGTCGGGGGACAATCAGCCCCAGCATTTT. The chain joins TRBV7-2 to TRBJ1-5; TRBD1 might be the D (5 bases). The CDR3 is 15 amino acids. V was clipped by 5 bases and J by 3 bases, with 14 bases between them. Germline-derived CDR1 and CDR2 are SGHTA and FQGNSA. The full variable domain, its missing parts supplied by reference TRBV7-2 and TRBJ1-5, is GAGVSQSPSNKVTEKGKDVELRCDPISGHTALYWYRQSLGQGLEFLIYFQGNSAPDKSGLPSDRFSAERTGGSVSTLTIQRTQQEDSAVYLCASSIESGDNQPQHFGDGTRLSIL.

The genes are TRBV6-1 and TRBJ1-2; 8 bases line up with TRBD1. Germline CDR1 and CDR2: MNHNS and SASEGT. This CDR3 region has 13 residues. The trim removed 10 bases at V and 6 bases at J, leaving 10 bases unmatched. CDR3 residues: CATRKDRADGYTF. The CDR3 DNA reads as TGTGCCACCCGAAAGGACAGGGCGGATGGCTACACCTTC.

This clone has just a few counts. The chain recombines TRBV7-8 with TRBJ2-1; D gene unclear. The ends were cut back, 5 bases at V and 6 bases at J, with 11 bases in the middle. Germline assignment: CDR1 SGHVS and CDR2 FQNEAQ. The CDR3 is made up of 13 amino acids. Here the CDR3 DNA reads TGTGCCAGCAGCGCCCCCCCTAGCAATGAGCAGTTCTTC. This gives the protein CASSAPPSNEQFF.

The chain employs TRBV5-1 and TRBJ2-1; TRBD2 agrees at 16 bases. J gave up 1 base and V 4 bases, and 8 bases lay outside the gene matches. CDR1 is SGHRS, CDR2 YFSETQ, per germline. The CDR3 is made up of 19 amino acids. The CDR3 protein is CASSVTGTSGGASYNEQFF. The CDR3 bases are TGCGCCAGCAGCGTAACCGGGACTAGCGGGGGGGCTTCCTACAATGAGCAGTTCTTC. Together with reference TRBV5-1 and TRBJ2-1, the CDR3 gives the full variable domain: KAGVTQTPRYLIKTRGQQVTLSCSPISGHRSVSWYQQTPGQGLQFLFEYFSETQRNKGNFPGRFSGRQFSNSRSEMNVSTLELGDSALYLCASSVTGTSGGASYNEQFFGPGTRLTVL.

This chain connects TRBV5-1 to TRBJ2-5; 9 bases match TRBD1. The V gene's germline CDR1 is SGHRS and CDR2 YFSETQ. Trimming took 4 bases from V and 2 from J; bases not matched to a gene: 6. The CDR3 totals 15 residues. The CDR3 coding sequence is TGCGCCAGCAGCGCCGGGACAGGGTTACAAGAGACCCAGTACTTC. It encodes CASSAGTGLQETQYF.